These T cell receptor beta chains were read from a single sample in a study of response to subunit inactivated influenza vaccine. One entry per CDR3 protein results from TCRdb running MiXCR on the RT-PCR reads. The data hold around 540,000 distinct CDR3 sequences, with 10% to 15% observed a single time. Specimen: PBMCs from blood, collected on the day of vaccination. The source of these receptors is a man in his fifties or sixties who received an inactivated influenza vaccine. Each CDR3 is given with its conserved first and last residue. Each record gives: J gene, V gene, clone size, D gene, CDR3 protein, CDR3 DNA. D genes are given only for firm matches. The size of a clone is reported for some rows only, either as once, few or many, or as a class for expanded clones.

TRBJ2-1 | TRBV25-1 | few | . | CASSITGIEQFF | TGTGCCAGCAGTATAACCGGGATCGAGCAGTTCTTC
TRBJ2-7 | TRBV28 | few | TRBD2 | CASSLMGGRTYEQYF | TGTGCCAGCAGTTTAATGGGCGGGAGAACCTACGAGCAGTACTTC
TRBJ2-1 | TRBV25-1 | few | . | CASSEIAGEQFF | TGTGCCAGCAGTGAAATAGCTGGTGAGCAGTTCTTC
TRBJ2-7 | TRBV30 | . | . | CAWAPSRYEQYF | TGTGCCTGGGCTCCTAGCCGCTACGAGCAGTACTTC
TRBJ2-7 | TRBV12-3/TRBV12-4 | . | . | CASSLRAPGYEQYF | TGTGCCAGCAGTTTGCGGGCCCCAGGGTACGAGCAGTACTTC
TRBJ2-5 | TRBV29-1 | . | . | CSVEGGAQETQYF | TGCAGCGTTGAGGGAGGCGCCCAAGAGACCCAGTACTTC
TRBJ2-5 | TRBV2 | many | . | CASSDGPRQETQYF | TGTGCCAGCAGTGACGGGCCGCGGCAAGAGACCCAGTACTTC
TRBJ1-1 | TRBV12-3/TRBV12-4 | few | . | CASSFVSNTEAFF | TGTGCCAGCAGTTTTGTAAGCAACACTGAAGCTTTCTTT
TRBJ2-7 | TRBV12-3/TRBV12-4 | few | TRBD1 | CASSPTGTEDTYEQYF | TGTGCCAGCAGTCCAACCGGGACAGAGGACACCTACGAGCAGTACTTC
TRBJ2-1 | TRBV5-1 | few | . | CASSPPPSVDEQFF | TGCGCCAGCAGCCCCCCTCCTAGCGTGGATGAGCAGTTCTTC
TRBJ2-3 | TRBV7-3 | many | . | CASSSLAAGFHTQYF | TGTGCCAGCAGCTCCCTCGCGGCGGGGTTTCATACGCAGTATTTT
TRBJ2-1 | TRBV4-1 | few | TRBD1 | CASKRQGYNEQFF | TGCGCCAGCAAACGACAGGGTTACAATGAGCAGTTCTTC
TRBJ2-4 | TRBV5-5 | . | . | CASSLGTVKNIQYF | TGTGCCAGCAGCTTGGGGACAGTGAAAAACATTCAGTACTTC
TRBJ2-7 | TRBV20-1 | . | TRBD1 | CSARTGMSYYEQYF | TGCAGTGCCCGGACAGGGATGAGTTACTACGAGCAGTACTTC
TRBJ2-5 | TRBV15 | . | TRBD2 | CATSSGGTSEETQYF | TGTGCCACCAGCAGTGGAGGGACTAGCGAAGAGACCCAGTACTTC
TRBJ1-4 | TRBV25-1 | . | . | CASSETGTRAEKLFF | TGTGCCAGCAGTGAAACCGGGACCCGGGCTGAAAAACTGTTTTTT
TRBJ2-7 | TRBV19 | . | TRBD2 | CASSVSGLADEQYF | TGTGCCAGTAGTGTTTCGGGACTAGCAGACGAGCAGTACTTC
TRBJ2-7 | TRBV4-1 | . | TRBD1 | CASSHPGTATYEQYF | TGCGCCAGCAGCCACCCCGGGACAGCCACCTACGAGCAGTACTTC
TRBJ1-5 | TRBV12-3/TRBV12-4 | few | . | CASSLIGWDFNQPQHF | TGTGCCAGCAGTTTAATTGGTTGGGACTTCAATCAGCCCCAGCATTTT
TRBJ2-3 | TRBV11-2 | . | . | CASSLVRGFDTQYF | TGTGCCAGCAGCTTAGTTCGGGGTTTCGATACGCAGTATTTT
TRBJ2-5 | TRBV20-1 | . | TRBD2 | CSASPPSGVETQYF | TGCAGTGCTTCCCCTCCTAGCGGGGTGGAGACCCAGTACTTC
TRBJ2-5 | TRBV2 | . | . | CASSHTTQGPQETQYF | TGTGCCAGCAGTCATACAACCCAGGGGCCGCAAGAGACCCAGTACTTC
TRBJ2-5 | TRBV10-3 | . | TRBD1 | CAISEDRGVQYF | TGTGCCATCAGTGAGGACAGGGGAGTCCAGTACTTC
TRBJ2-4 | TRBV7-2 | few | . | CASSLGQAENIQYF | TGTGCCAGCAGCTTAGGACAGGCCGAAAACATTCAGTACTTC
TRBJ2-3 | TRBV27 | . | . | CASSLFGLSDTQYF | TGTGCCAGCAGTTTATTTGGCTTATCAGATACGCAGTATTTT
TRBJ1-6 | TRBV11-2 | few | . | CASSLVGLYGTPNSPLHF | TGTGCCAGCAGCTTAGTCGGGCTATACGGGACCCCTAATTCACCCCTCCACTTT
TRBJ2-3 | TRBV30 | . | . | CAWSTGSRMDTQYF | TGTGCCTGGAGTACGGGATCCCGAATGGATACGCAGTATTTT
TRBJ2-5 | TRBV12-3/TRBV12-4 | . | . | CASTRGSGGRGETQYF | TGTGCCAGCACCCGGGGTAGCGGAGGACGGGGAGAGACCCAGTACTTC
TRBJ2-7 | TRBV18 | . | . | CASSLGSIWGEQYF | TGTGCCAGCTCACTCGGGAGTATCTGGGGAGAGCAGTACTTC
TRBJ2-6 | TRBV24-1 | . | . | CATSDPPHRSGANVLTF | TGTGCCACCAGTGACCCTCCTCATCGCTCTGGGGCCAACGTCCTGACTTTC
TRBJ2-3 | TRBV20-1 | . | TRBD2 | CSAALILAGGVTDTQYF | TGCAGTGCTGCCCTTATATTAGCGGGAGGGGTCACAGATACGCAGTATTTT
TRBJ2-1 | TRBV7-2 | . | . | CASSRGGRVSEQFF | TGTGCCAGCAGCCGTGGCGGCAGGGTCAGTGAGCAGTTCTTC
TRBJ2-3 | TRBV27 | few | TRBD2 | CASSLMFAGEGTDTQYF | TGTGCCAGCAGTTTAATGTTTGCGGGGGAGGGCACAGATACGCAGTATTTT
TRBJ2-7 | TRBV20-1 | few | TRBD2 | CSARDLGTSGSSVQYF | TGCAGTGCTAGAGATCTAGGGACTAGCGGGAGTTCTGTGCAGTACTTC
TRBJ2-1 | TRBV3-1 | many | . | CASSREGNEQFF | TGTGCCAGCAGCCGTGAGGGGAATGAGCAGTTCTTC
TRBJ2-1 | TRBV7-9 | many | TRBD2 | CASLYAGGRGLVNEQFF | TGTGCCAGCTTATACGCGGGCGGGAGGGGTCTGGTCAATGAGCAGTTCTTC
TRBJ1-3 | TRBV4-1 | . | . | CASSQHDPGNTIYF | TGCGCCAGCAGCCAACATGATCCTGGAAACACCATATATTTT
TRBJ2-5 | TRBV5-1 | . | TRBD2 | CASSFRAGVQETQYF | TGCGCCAGCAGCTTCAGAGCGGGAGTCCAAGAGACCCAGTACTTC
TRBJ2-1 | TRBV20-1 | many | . | CSARVLVGPYNEQFF | TGCAGTGCTAGAGTTCTAGTTGGACCCTACAATGAGCAGTTCTTC
TRBJ2-1 | TRBV5-5 | many | . | CASSLEFLGAEQFF | TGTGCCAGCAGCTTGGAATTTTTAGGGGCCGAGCAGTTCTTC
TRBJ2-2 | TRBV6-5 | . | . | CASSYSQVEGTGELFF | TGTGCCAGCAGTTACAGTCAGGTCGAGGGCACCGGGGAGCTGTTTTTT
TRBJ2-5 | TRBV5-6 | many | TRBD1 | CASSSLQGGDQYF | TGTGCCAGCAGCTCGTTACAGGGGGGCGACCAGTACTTC
TRBJ1-5 | TRBV19 | few | . | CASSKAGNQPQHF | TGTGCCAGTAGTAAAGCCGGCAATCAGCCCCAGCATTTT
TRBJ2-2 | TRBV29-1 | many | TRBD2 | CSVSAGGRTGELFF | TGCAGCGTTTCAGCGGGGGGGCGGACCGGGGAGCTGTTTTTT
TRBJ2-1 | TRBV24-1 | few | . | CATSERGAKNEQFF | TGTGCCACCAGTGAAAGGGGGGCTAAAAATGAGCAGTTCTTC
TRBJ1-1 | TRBV6-5 | once | . | CASSFLMNTEAFF | TGTGCCAGCAGTTTCCTTATGAACACTGAAGCTTTCTTT
TRBJ1-2 | TRBV6-5 | . | . | CASSSQREHREGYTF | TGTGCCAGCAGTTCTCAACGGGAACACCGCGAGGGCTACACCTTC
TRBJ1-5 | TRBV29-1 | many | . | CSVAVYSNQPQHF | TGCAGCGTTGCCGTTTATAGCAATCAGCCCCAGCATTTT